This entry is about one T cell receptor beta chain. The antigen it recognizes is unknown. The input lacks base qualities; no much larger clone sits a single base away. The donors were healthy, HIV-negative adults who had no recently reported acute infections or vaccinations. Every donor was a Caucasian adult living in Nashville, Tennessee, USA. CD4+ T cells were enriched through magnetic negative selection, after which naive cells were positively selected on CD45RA and the remaining negative fraction served as the memory subset. Blood was collected by leukapheresis, and PBMCs were isolated by Ficoll-Histopaque density gradient centrifugation and then cryopreserved in liquid nitrogen vapor phase. Analytical flow cytometry was used to check the purity and quantity of every magnetically sorted T cell population. Genomic DNA was isolated from every sorted fraction and measured by UV absorbance on a Nanodrop 2000c.

The CDR3 runs 19 amino acids, cysteine and phenylalanine included. Only the CDR3 region is kept as DNA, spanning 57 bases read in frame from base 1. V trim: 4 bases; J trim: 3 bases; unmatched bases: 11. The germline V gene encodes CDR1 MDHEN and CDR2 SYDVKM. The source of the sample is a study of shared clonotypes between healthy human individuals (dated by TCRdb to the early 2020s). Turning to the overall study: Two women and a few men aged 18 to 49 years were included in the cohort. For each donor, CD4 naive and CD4 memory were each run on three plates, CD8 naive on two plates, and CD8 memory on one plate. Blood TCR repertoires of about 5 healthy adults were deeply sequenced to estimate repertoire size and the extent of clonotype sharing between individuals. Libraries were prepared and TCR repertoires were sequenced by different laboratories using diverse techniques, in order to increase sequencing depth and limit assay-specific biases. Per donor, leukapheresis produced somewhere between about 0.94 and 8.9 billion PBMCs.

Broader findings and caveats from the paper: Because the study included a small number of donors, the genetic and exposure-history diversity represented was limited. Incomplete sequencing was indicated by rarefaction of sorted-subset datasets, despite the large sequencing depth. Sampling was restricted to blood, and TCR repertoires in tissue are likely to differ from TCR repertoires in blood. When several donors were compared, the shared fraction of clonotypes was about 5.2% for naive CD4, 3.5% for naive CD8, more than 2% for memory CD4, and 0.4% for memory CD8. Pairwise subsampling indicated that sequencing depth was expected to affect the degree of clonotype sharing among donors. Compared with non-shared clonotypes, clonotypes shared by all four sorted-subset donors had higher generation probabilities. Estimated clonotype richness was generally larger for naive than for memory subsets.

Using the deep immunoSEQ assay, multiplex PCR amplified TCR CDR3 regions from genomic DNA. For each cell subset, the extracted genomic DNA was distributed evenly across all wells of several immunoSEQ 96-well plates, and each plate served as one replicate. For sorted subsets, 150 to 250 ng genomic DNA, equal to 25,000 to 35,000 T cell genomes, was loaded into each replicate PCR. Purified libraries were measured with a Qubit 3.0 fluorometer, size-checked on a Bioanalyzer 2100, and measured again with the KAPA Library Quantification kit. Every immunoSEQ 96-well plate was sequenced on a separate single-read 150-cycle Illumina NextSeq 550 flow cell. The paper's data handling went like this. Because only junctional sequences without quality scores were contained in the immunoSEQ output, filtering matching that applied to full-length reads could not be performed. To assign V/J genes and CDR3, sequences were annotated against IMGT germline references using PyIR, a Python wrapper for IgBLAST v1.9. Reads were removed for weak V/J assignments (E-value above 1e-6), missing CDR3, stop codons, out-of-frame junctions, or ambiguous translated residues. V3J clonotypes were defined as sequences sharing an identical inferred V gene, J gene, and CDR3 amino acid sequence. Percentage overlap between repertoires was computed as shared unique clonotypes divided by the size of the smaller repertoire. RTK rarefaction, the Chao1 estimator, and Recon v2.1 estimates of unobserved clonotypes were used to assess repertoire richness. Generation probabilities for all TCRbeta clonotypes obtained by the gDNA method from four donors were computed using OLGA. The table was pulled from immuneACCESS by TCRdb, which kept in-frame rearrangements only. Such tables lose some clones; where checked, under half of the loss comes from unresolved V genes, and the rest has no known cause. V and J calls and clone size come straight from that table; D and trimming were deduced from the DNA. The sample table contains a few hundred thousand clones; only one count was recorded for around 97% of them. The top ten constitute around 0.06% of the sample.

Material: naive CD4+ T cells sorted from blood. This specimen's cell subset or site label, per the study, means: CD45RA+ positively selected. This TCR was sampled from a woman younger than 45 in good health. Rearrangement joined TRBV28 to TRBJ2-1; TRBD2 lines up with 14 middle nucleotides. The nucleotides read TGTGCCAGCAGTTCCCTTAGCGGGACTAGCGGGAGTTTCTACAATGAGCAGTTCTTC. This is translated as CASSSLSGTSGSFYNEQFF.